The 15 T cell receptor beta chains presented below share a single source sample, sequenced in a study of shared clonotypes between healthy human individuals. Profiled with immunoSEQ multiplex PCR; TCRdb holds only in-frame clones, not every one. The table has around 1,000,000 clones, around 77% seen once; the top ten hold roughly 0.83%. The source material was memory CD4+ T cells from PBMCs. Stated subset: CD45RA-negative fraction. These receptors were obtained from a man younger than 30 in good health. Some clones in this sample may be carry-over from other donors' samples.

In DNA form, the CDR3 reads TGCGCCAGCAGTGAAGGGACAGCCACCTACGAGCAGTACTTC. Encoded protein: CASSEGTATYEQYF. This chain uses TRBV10-1 with TRBJ2-7; 7 nucleotides agree with TRBD1. The CDR3 has 14 residues. V lost 3 bases, J lost 2 bases, and 4 bases stayed unmatched. Germline assignment: CDR1 WNHNN and CDR2 SYGVQD (reference sequence).

As to this clone: Other DNA sequences in this sample translate to the same CDR3. V and J are TRBV11-3 and TRBJ2-3; 7 bases align to TRBD1. Losses at the gene ends were 5 bases for V and 5 bases for J; bases not matched to a gene: 1. Germline V gene lookup returns CDR1 SGHNT and CDR2 YENEEA. The CDR3 runs to 12 residues. DNA of the CDR3: TGTGCCAGCAGCCCAGGGGGAGATACGCAGTATTTT. Its protein is CASSPGGDTQYF.

The chain has TRBV5-1 and TRBJ1-3, with D perhaps matching TRBD1 (5 bases). Trimming left V 3 bases short and J 3 bases short, with 16 bases between. Germline V gene data show CDR1 as SGHRS and CDR2 as YFSETQ. The CDR3 length is 16 residues. As DNA, the CDR3 is TGCGCCAGCAGCTATGGAGTAGGGGAGGATGGAAACACCATATATTTT. Protein: CASSYGVGEDGNTIYF.

J is TRBJ1-1 and V is TRBV28; possibly TRBD1 for D (6 bases). Trimming shortened V by 7 bases and J by 0 bases, and 12 bases separated the two germline ends. The germline gives CDR1 MDHEN, CDR2 SYDVKM. CDR3 size: 14 residues. The CDR3 region is CASTGGAMNTEAFF. The CDR3, as DNA: TGTGCCAGCACGGGGGGGGCTATGAACACTGAAGCTTTCTTT.

This chain uses TRBV5-1 with TRBJ2-5; 9 bases agree with TRBD2. Germline loops: CDR1 SGHRS, CDR2 YFSETQ. The CDR3 is 14 amino acids. V was pared by 6 bases and J by 5 bases, with 8 bases of the junction left unmatched. CDR3 sequence reads: CASTPSGGRETQYF. The CDR3 coding sequence is TGCGCCAGCACCCCGAGCGGGGGGAGGGAGACCCAGTACTTC.

This clone was observed a single time. V and J are TRBV7-9 and TRBJ2-7; the D gene is possibly TRBD1 (5 bases). Germline loops: CDR1 SEHNR, CDR2 FQNEAQ (reference sequence). V was shortened by 2 bases and J by 11 bases, with 25 bases between the two germline ends. This CDR3 is built from 16 residues. CDR3: CASSLRSGKVQVSKYF. Here the CDR3 DNA reads TGTGCCAGCAGCTTACGGTCTGGGAAAGTACAGGTAAGCAAGTACTTC. Together with reference TRBV7-9 and TRBJ2-7, the CDR3 gives the full variable domain: DTGVSQNPRHKITKRGQNVTFRCDPISEHNRLYWYRQTLGQGPEFLTYFQNEAQLEKSRLLSDRFSAERPKGSFSTLEIQRTEQGDSAMYLCASSLRSGKVQVSKYFGPGTRLTVT.

The chain employs TRBV28 and TRBJ2-6; 8 bases match TRBD2. The CDR3 is 14 amino acids. The J segment lost 4 bases and the V segment lost 10 bases, leaving 6 bases of the junction unmatched. Germline V CDR1 and CDR2: MDHEN, SYDVKM. CDR3 DNA sequence: TGTGCCACCACCGAGCGGGGGGGGGCCAACGTCCTGACTTTC. It specifies CATTERGGANVLTF.

The genes are TRBV10-2 and TRBJ1-2, with unresolved D. Germline V gene sequence: CDR1 WSHSY, CDR2 SAAADI. This CDR3 contains 13 residues. V dropped 8 bases and J dropped 7 bases, with 17 bases sitting between them. The CDR3 here is CASGVAQTSGYTF. In DNA, the CDR3 is TGCGCCAGCGGGGTGGCTCAGACCAGTGGCTACACCTTC.

As concerns this clone: Additional DNA sequences in this sample encode the identical CDR3. The chain is built from TRBV4-1 and TRBJ1-5; TRBD1 might be the D (5 bases). From germline, CDR1 is MGHRA and CDR2 YSYEKL. Between the trimmed V and J ends, which lost 0 bases and 2 bases, there was a span of 11 bases. The CDR3 runs to 16 residues. CDR3 sequence (DNA): TGCGCCAGCAGCCAAGATGGGGGGATAGGCAATCAGCCCCAGCATTTT. Translated: CASSQDGGIGNQPQHF.

The chain carries TRBV19 and TRBJ1-1; no reliable D call. V was shortened by 7 bases and J by 0 bases, with 9 bases between the two germline ends. Germline V gives CDR1 LNHDA, CDR2 SQIVND (reference sequence). This CDR3 has 13 amino acids. In nucleotides, the CDR3 is TGTGCCAGTACGGAGGGCCTGAACACTGAAGCTTTCTTT. Translating gives CASTEGLNTEAFF.

V usage is TRBV7-2 and J usage is TRBJ1-1, with 10 bases that match TRBD1. Germline V gene sequence: CDR1 SGHTA, CDR2 FQGNSA. Trimming removed 5 bases from V and 4 bases from J; junction bases left unmatched: 4. The CDR3 runs 14 residues. The DNA of the CDR3 is TGTGCCAGCAGCGCCCGGACAGGGGGCACTGAAGCTTTCTTT. This codes for CASSARTGGTEAFF.

The chain is built from TRBV7-2 and TRBJ2-1; D is perhaps TRBD1 (5 bases). CDR1 is SGHTA and CDR2 is FQGNSA in the germline V gene. V was trimmed by 5 bases and J by 10 bases, leaving 21 bases between them. The CDR3 is 15 residues long. Here the CDR3 DNA reads TGTGCCAGCAGCCTCCGACAGAGTCCTACAATAGAGCAGTTCTTC. Amino acids: CASSLRQSPTIEQFF.

The CDR3 sequence is CASSSPGQGYSGANVLTF. The CDR3 DNA reads as TGTGCCAGCAGCTCCCCGGGACAGGGTTACTCTGGGGCCAACGTCCTGACTTTC. The rearrangement links TRBV7-2 to TRBJ2-6; 9 bases line up with TRBD1. V trimming: 4 bases; J trimming: 0 bases; junction bases outside the gene matches: 7. The germline CDR1 and CDR2 sequences are SGHTA and FQGNSA. This CDR3 is built from 18 residues.

The chain employs TRBV7-8 and TRBJ2-1; D gene ambiguous. Trimming stripped 2 bases from V and 1 base from J, with 6 bases between. This CDR3 has 14 amino acids. Germline assignment: CDR1 SGHVS and CDR2 FQNEAQ. The DNA of the CDR3 is TGTGCCAGCAGCTTACTACGGTCCTACAATGAGCAGTTCTTC. Protein sequence: CASSLLRSYNEQFF.

J is TRBJ1-6 and V is TRBV28; D unclear. This CDR3 region has 15 residues. Per the germline V gene, CDR1 is MDHEN and CDR2 is SYDVKM. Deletions cut 5 bases from V and 3 bases from J, with 11 bases between. CDR3 in amino acids: CASSDGVLYNSPLHF. CDR3 DNA sequence: TGTGCCAGCAGTGACGGGGTTCTCTATAATTCACCCCTCCACTTT.